This T cell receptor (beta chain) was found in a study of CD8 T cells in Susac syndrome. Study outcomes and limitations: Susac-specific public clones were found in both the total CD8+ and the CD8+ TEMRA repertoires, with around 16 in the former and roughly five in the latter. Clonal expansion of CD8+ cells in Susac peaked in TEMRA cells (and in active patients).

TCR beta was sequenced from blood CD8+ and CD4+ T cells. TEMRA cells were enriched by FACS, while CD8+ and CD4+ T cells were obtained through a negative isolation that was performed magnetically. RNA was extracted with the RNeasy kit, and a quantity of about 0.45 to 1 ug was reverse transcribed using random hexamers. TCRdb used MiXCR to reprocess the immunoSEQ multiplex PCR reads, holding one entry per CDR3 protein. Counted here are some 200,000 distinct CDR3 sequences, approximately 95% occurring once; the ten biggest clones make up less than 0.2%. In the case of this clonotype: What it binds is not known.

This sequence was found in a human donor with Susac syndrome. The sample taken for sequencing was CD8+ T cells from PBMCs.

The CDR3 region has the DNA TGCGCCAGCAGCGAGGGCACCTTCGACACTGAAGCTTTCTTT. Residues: CASSEGTFDTEAFF. This chain uses TRBV5-1 with TRBJ1-1; D remains unclear. Looked up from germline, CDR1 is SGHRS and CDR2 is YFSETQ. Deletions cut 4 bases from V and 3 bases from J, with 13 bases between. CDR3 length: 14 residues.